These 5 T cell receptor beta chains were sequenced from one sample in a study of blood T cell repertoires in COVID-19. Produced via immunoSEQ multiplex PCR; TCRdb's table is partial and in-frame only. This repertoire shows a few hundred thousand clones, 70% to 85% found once; its top ten account for more than 9%. The sequenced material came from peripheral blood. The receptor source for this set is a man aged 50-60 years with active or convalescent COVID-19.

V and J are TRBV4-3 and TRBJ1-3; D unresolved. The length of the CDR3 is 17 residues. CDR1 LGHNA and CDR2 YSLEER come from the germline V gene. Trimming cost V 2 bases and J 3 bases, with 17 bases left between them. CDR3 bases: TGCGCCAGCAGCCAATCCCCCAGAGGCGGGGATGGAAACACCATATATTTT. Its protein product is CASSQSPRGGDGNTIYF.

The V call is TRBV6-5, the J call TRBJ2-7; the match to TRBD1 covers 11 bases. In germline, CDR1 is MNHEY, CDR2 SVGAGI. V lost 7 bases to trimming and J lost 7 bases; unmatched junction nucleotides: 6. This CDR3 has 13 residues. CDR3 nucleotide sequence: TGTGCCAGCAAGGGGACAGGGGGATTTGAGCAGTACTTC. Translated, it gives CASKGTGGFEQYF.

This clone showed up just a few times. This specimen includes other DNA sequences encoding the same CDR3. The gene calls are TRBV29-1 and TRBJ1-2; D is uncertain. The CDR3 length is 12 residues. V was trimmed by 6 bases and J by 2 bases, leaving 10 bases between them. The germline gives CDR1 SQVTM, CDR2 ANQGSEA. The chain's CDR3 is CSVAAGNYGYTF. The CDR3 nucleotides are TGCAGCGTCGCCGCGGGGAACTATGGCTACACCTTC.

The chain joins TRBV28 to TRBJ1-2, with TRBD1 as a possible D gene (5 bases). CDR1 is MDHEN and CDR2 is SYDVKM in the germline V gene. The CDR3 contains 15 residues. Deletions cut 1 base from V and 5 bases from J, with 14 bases between. DNA for the CDR3: TGTGCCAGCAGTTTATCGCTAGGGGAGGGGTATGGCTACACCTTC. As protein: CASSLSLGEGYGYTF.

The genes are TRBV6-5 and TRBJ2-5; D call uncertain. V lost 7 bases to trimming and J lost 5 bases, with 11 bases between them. CDR1 is MNHEY and CDR2 is SVGAGI in the germline V gene. The CDR3 totals 12 residues. The CDR3 bases are TGTGCCAGCAAGGAGACGAGGGAGACCCAGTACTTC. This encodes CASKETRETQYF.